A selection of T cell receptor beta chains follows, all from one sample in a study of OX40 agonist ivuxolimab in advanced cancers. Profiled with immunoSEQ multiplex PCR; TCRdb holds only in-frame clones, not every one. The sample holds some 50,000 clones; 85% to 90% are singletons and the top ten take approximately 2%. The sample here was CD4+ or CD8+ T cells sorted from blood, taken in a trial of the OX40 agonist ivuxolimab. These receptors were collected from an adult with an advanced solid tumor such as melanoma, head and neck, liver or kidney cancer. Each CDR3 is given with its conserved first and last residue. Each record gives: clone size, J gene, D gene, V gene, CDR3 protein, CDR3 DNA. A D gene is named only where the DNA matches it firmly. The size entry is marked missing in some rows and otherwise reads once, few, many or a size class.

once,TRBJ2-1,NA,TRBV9,CASSVGSGANNEQFF,TGTGCCAGCAGCGTAGGTTCGGGAGCGAACAATGAGCAGTTCTTC
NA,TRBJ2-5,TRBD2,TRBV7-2,CASSLSGGRQETQYF,TGTGCCAGCAGCTTATCGGGCGGGAGGCAAGAGACCCAGTACTTC
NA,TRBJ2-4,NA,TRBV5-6,CASSLAGALAKNIQYF,TGTGCCAGCAGCTTGGCAGGGGCGCTAGCCAAAAACATTCAGTACTTC
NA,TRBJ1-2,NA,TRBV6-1,CASSIGTLADGYTF,TGTGCCAGCAGCATAGGGACACTGGCTGATGGCTACACCTTC
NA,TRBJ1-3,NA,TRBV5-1,CASSLAGTSGNTIYF,TGCGCCAGCAGCTTGGCTGGGACCTCTGGAAACACCATATATTTT
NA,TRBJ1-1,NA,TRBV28,CASSFRVRGAKNTEAFF,TGTGCCAGCAGTTTCCGTGTGAGGGGCGCCAAGAACACTGAAGCTTTCTTT
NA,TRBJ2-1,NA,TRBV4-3,CASSQDPGTPQFF,TGCGCCAGCAGCCAGGACCCGGGGACTCCTCAGTTCTTC
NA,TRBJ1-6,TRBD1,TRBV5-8,CASSLPRQGGRNSPLHF,TGTGCCAGCAGCTTGCCGCGACAGGGTGGCAGAAATTCACCCCTCCACTTT
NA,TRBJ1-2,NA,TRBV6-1,CASSDGTLGPLAGYTF,TGTGCCAGCAGTGATGGGACTCTGGGCCCCCTTGCTGGCTACACCTTC
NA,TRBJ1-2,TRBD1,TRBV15,CATQTGGQHGYTF,TGTGCCACTCAGACAGGGGGCCAACATGGCTACACCTTC
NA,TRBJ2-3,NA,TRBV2,CASSESPSTDTQYF,TGTGCCAGCAGTGAAAGTCCGTCCACAGATACGCAGTATTTT
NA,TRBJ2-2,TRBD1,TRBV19,CASSIFGQGYTGELFF,TGTGCCAGTAGTATATTCGGACAGGGCTACACCGGGGAGCTGTTTTTT
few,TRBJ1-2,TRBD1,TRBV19,CASSIGTGGFYGYTF,TGTGCCAGTAGTATAGGGACAGGGGGCTTCTATGGCTACACCTTC
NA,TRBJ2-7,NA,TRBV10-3,CAISDGRRAYEQYF,TGTGCCATCAGTGACGGCCGCCGGGCCTACGAGCAGTACTTC
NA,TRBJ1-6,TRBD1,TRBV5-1,CASSLRQGNWKSYNSPLHF,TGCGCCAGCAGCTTACGACAGGGCAACTGGAAGTCCTATAATTCACCCCTCCACTTT
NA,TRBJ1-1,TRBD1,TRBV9,CASSVLTGGTEAFF,TGTGCCAGCAGCGTCCTGACAGGGGGAACTGAAGCTTTCTTT
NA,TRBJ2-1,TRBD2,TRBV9,CASTGGGNEQFF,TGTGCCAGCACTGGCGGGGGGAATGAGCAGTTCTTC
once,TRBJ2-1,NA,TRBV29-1,CSVTGTLGNEQFF,TGCAGCGTCACAGGGACCCTCGGCAATGAGCAGTTCTTC
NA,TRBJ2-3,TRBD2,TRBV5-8,CASSQGTSGGGGTDTQYF,TGTGCCAGCAGCCAAGGGACTAGCGGGGGAGGAGGAACAGATACGCAGTATTTT
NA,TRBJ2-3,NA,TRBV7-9,CASSLPRLGDTQYF,TGTGCCAGCAGCCTTCCGCGCTTGGGGGATACGCAGTATTTT
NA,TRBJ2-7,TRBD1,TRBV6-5,CASGPGQKPYEQYF,TGTGCCAGCGGTCCGGGACAGAAACCTTACGAGCAGTACTTC
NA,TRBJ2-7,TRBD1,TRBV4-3,CASSYGQGESYEQYF,TGCGCCAGCAGCTATGGACAGGGGGAATCCTACGAGCAGTACTTC
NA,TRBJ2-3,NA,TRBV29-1,CSVVSRGGLGTDTQYF,TGCAGCGTTGTCAGCAGGGGGGGCCTTGGGACAGATACGCAGTATTTT
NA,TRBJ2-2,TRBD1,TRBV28,CASRTGHTGELFF,TGTGCCAGCAGGACAGGGCACACCGGGGAGCTGTTTTTT
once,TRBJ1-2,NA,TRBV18,CASSPGREWYGYTF,TGTGCCAGCTCACCGGGCAGGGAATGGTATGGCTACACCTTC
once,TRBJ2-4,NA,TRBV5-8,CASSLAEVAKNIQYF,TGTGCCAGCAGCTTGGCCGAGGTAGCCAAAAACATTCAGTACTTC
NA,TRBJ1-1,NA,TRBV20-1,CSARDHELAFF,TGCAGTGCTAGAGATCATGAGTTAGCTTTCTTT
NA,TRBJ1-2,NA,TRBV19,CASRKDGNYGYTF,TGTGCCAGCCGTAAGGACGGTAACTATGGCTACACCTTC
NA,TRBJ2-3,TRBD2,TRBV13,CASSGSGGAGDTQYF,TGTGCCAGCAGCGGGAGCGGGGGGGCCGGGGATACGCAGTATTTT
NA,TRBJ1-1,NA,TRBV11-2,CASSIPTESAEAFF,TGTGCCAGCAGCATCCCGACCGAGTCCGCTGAAGCTTTCTTT
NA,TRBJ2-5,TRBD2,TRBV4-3,CASSQGGGSVETQYF,TGCGCCAGCAGCCAAGGAGGCGGGAGTGTAGAGACCCAGTACTTC
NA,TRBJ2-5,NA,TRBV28,CASSSPGKGETQYF,TGTGCCAGCAGTTCGCCAGGGAAAGGAGAGACCCAGTACTTC
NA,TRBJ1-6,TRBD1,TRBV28,CATTTGDINNSPLHF,TGTGCCACCACGACAGGGGACATAAATAATTCACCCCTCCACTTT
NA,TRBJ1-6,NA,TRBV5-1,CASSLDRRANSPLHF,TGCGCCAGCAGCTTGGACAGGAGAGCTAATTCACCCCTCCACTTT
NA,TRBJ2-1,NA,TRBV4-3,CASSQEYSGAYNEQFF,TGCGCCAGCAGCCAAGAGTATAGCGGTGCCTACAATGAGCAGTTCTTC
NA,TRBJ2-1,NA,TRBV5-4,CASSLVGAHHEQFF,TGTGCCAGCAGCTTGGTAGGGGCGCATCATGAGCAGTTCTTC
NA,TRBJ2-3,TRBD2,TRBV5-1,CASSWTRFAQEAQYF,TGCGCCAGCAGTTGGACTAGGTTCGCACAAGAGGCGCAGTATTTT
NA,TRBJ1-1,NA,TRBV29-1,CSVQGNTEAFF,TGCAGCGTACAGGGTAACACTGAAGCTTTCTTT
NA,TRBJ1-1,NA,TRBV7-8,CASSRGGRYTEAFF,TGTGCCAGCTCCCGCGGGGGGCGTTACACTGAAGCTTTCTTT
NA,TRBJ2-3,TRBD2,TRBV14,CASSPQEFPGLAGGTDTQYF,TGTGCCAGCAGCCCTCAAGAATTCCCGGGACTAGCGGGAGGTACAGATACGCAGTATTTT
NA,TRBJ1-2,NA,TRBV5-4,CASTKQSGANNYGYTF,TGTGCCAGCACCAAGCAGTCAGGGGCGAATAACTATGGCTACACCTTC
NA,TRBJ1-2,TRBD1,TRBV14,CASSAQGTYGYTF,TGTGCCAGCAGCGCACAGGGGACCTATGGCTACACCTTC
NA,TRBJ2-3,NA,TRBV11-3,CASSFRQTSSTDTQYF,TGTGCCAGCAGCTTCAGACAGACCTCTAGCACAGATACGCAGTATTTT
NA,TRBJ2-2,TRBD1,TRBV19,CASSPGQGNTGELFF,TGTGCCAGTAGCCCGGGACAGGGTAACACCGGGGAGCTGTTTTTT
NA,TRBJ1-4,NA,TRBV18,CASSPPVLGKLFF,TGTGCCAGCTCACCACCCGTTTTAGGAAAACTGTTTTTT
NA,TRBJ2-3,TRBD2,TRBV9,CASSVLAGPQMAQYF,TGTGCCAGCAGCGTGCTAGCGGGACCGCAAATGGCGCAGTATTTT
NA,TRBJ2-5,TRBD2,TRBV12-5,CASGSGGPGGETQYF,TGTGCTAGTGGGAGCGGGGGCCCGGGAGGAGAGACCCAGTACTTC
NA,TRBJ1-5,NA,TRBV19,CASRTPTGPQHF,TGTGCCAGTAGGACCCCGACAGGACCCCAGCATTTT
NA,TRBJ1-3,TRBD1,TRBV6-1,CASSELEGASGNTIYF,TGTGCCAGCAGTGAATTGGAGGGGGCCTCTGGAAACACCATATATTTT
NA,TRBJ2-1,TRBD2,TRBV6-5,CASRPPGTSRGEQFF,TGTGCCAGCAGACCCCCCGGGACTAGCAGGGGTGAGCAGTTCTTC
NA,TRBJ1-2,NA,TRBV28,CASSLPGRIGYTF,TGTGCCAGCAGTTTACCAGGGAGAATCGGCTACACCTTC
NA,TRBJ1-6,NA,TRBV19,CASKTRSGGQLISPLHF,TGTGCCAGTAAAACTCGCAGTGGAGGACAGCTTATTTCACCCCTCCACTTT
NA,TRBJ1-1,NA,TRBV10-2,CASSDRLMNTEAFF,TGCGCCAGCAGTGACAGGTTGATGAACACTGAAGCTTTCTTT
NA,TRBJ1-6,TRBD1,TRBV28,CASSPGTGGFISPLHF,TGTGCCAGCAGTCCCGGGACAGGGGGTTTTATTTCACCCCTCCACTTT